This record concerns one T cell receptor beta chain sequence. What it binds is not known. The CDR3 is 16 residues long. Germline CDR1 MNHNS, CDR2 SASEGT. The ends lost 1 base at V and 6 bases at J; junction bases unmatched: 6. The data stem from a study of cytomegalovirus exposure and HLA in healthy donors. This PCR relied on a set of 60 Vbeta primers and 13 Jbeta primers. Produced via immunoSEQ multiplex PCR; TCRdb's table is partial and in-frame only. Of over 120,000 clones listed, approximately 70% are singletons. Study-wide results and caveats: A few chains tied to CMV proved CMV antigen-specific in vitro. Within an earlier analysis, most TCR beta V segments proved productive either about 90% or about 30% of the time. An ancestry cluster, one associated with Asian ancestry, reportedly showed fewer N-insertions than the approximately 660-donor mean in a later analysis. Follow-up analysis later connected one missense variant in DCLRE1C with trimming of TCR beta V- and J-genes.

This clonotype was sampled from an older woman in good health and CMV-seropositive. The chain couples TRBV6-1 to TRBJ2-7; TRBD2 matches 13 bases. Input material: PBMCs. The CDR3 is CASSEGTSGSGSEQYF. CDR3 DNA: TGTGCCAGCAGTGAAGGGACTAGCGGGAGTGGTTCCGAGCAGTACTTC.